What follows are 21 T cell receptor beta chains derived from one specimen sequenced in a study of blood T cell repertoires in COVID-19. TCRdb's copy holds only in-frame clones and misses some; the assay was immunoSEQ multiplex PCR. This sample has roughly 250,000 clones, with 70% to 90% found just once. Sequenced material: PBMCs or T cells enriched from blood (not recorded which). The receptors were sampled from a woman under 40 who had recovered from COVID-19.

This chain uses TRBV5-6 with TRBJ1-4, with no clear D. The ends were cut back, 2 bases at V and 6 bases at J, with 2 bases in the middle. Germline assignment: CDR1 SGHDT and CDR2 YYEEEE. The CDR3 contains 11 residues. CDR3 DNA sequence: TGTGCCAGCAGCTTCGATGAAAAACTGTTTTTT. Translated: CASSFDEKLFF.

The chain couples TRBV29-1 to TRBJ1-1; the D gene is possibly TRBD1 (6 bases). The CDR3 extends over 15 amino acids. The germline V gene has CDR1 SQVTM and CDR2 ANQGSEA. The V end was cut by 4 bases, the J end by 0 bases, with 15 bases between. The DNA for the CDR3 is TGCAGCGTTGTCCCGTTCGGACAGATGAACACTGAAGCTTTCTTT. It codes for CSVVPFGQMNTEAFF.

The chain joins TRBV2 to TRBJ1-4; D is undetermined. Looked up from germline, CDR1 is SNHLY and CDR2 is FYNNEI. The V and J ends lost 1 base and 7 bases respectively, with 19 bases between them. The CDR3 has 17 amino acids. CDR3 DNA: TGTGCCAGCAGTGAAGTTCCTCTATTGCCATCTGGTGAAAAACTGTTTTTT. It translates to CASSEVPLLPSGEKLFF.

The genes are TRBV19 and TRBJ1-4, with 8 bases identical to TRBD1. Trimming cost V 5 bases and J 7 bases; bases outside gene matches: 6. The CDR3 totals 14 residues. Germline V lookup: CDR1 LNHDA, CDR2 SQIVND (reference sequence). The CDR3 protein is CASSPGTGFEKLFF. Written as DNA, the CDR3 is TGTGCCAGTAGTCCGGGGACAGGATTTGAAAAACTGTTTTTT.

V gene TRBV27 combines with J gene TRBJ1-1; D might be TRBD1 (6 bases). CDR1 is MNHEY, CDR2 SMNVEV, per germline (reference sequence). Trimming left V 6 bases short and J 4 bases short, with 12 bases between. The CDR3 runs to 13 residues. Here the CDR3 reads CASRKTGTTEAFF. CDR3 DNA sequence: TGTGCCAGCAGAAAAACAGGGACCACTGAAGCTTTCTTT.

CDR3 nucleotide sequence: TGCGCCAGCAACCTCGACCCGACACGGAATGAAAAACTGTTTTTT. Amino acids: CASNLDPTRNEKLFF. This chain connects TRBV5-1 to TRBJ1-4; D is uncertain. The CDR3 is 15 residues long. Germline V lookup: CDR1 SGHRS, CDR2 YFSETQ. Trimming left V 6 bases short and J 5 bases short, with 17 bases between.

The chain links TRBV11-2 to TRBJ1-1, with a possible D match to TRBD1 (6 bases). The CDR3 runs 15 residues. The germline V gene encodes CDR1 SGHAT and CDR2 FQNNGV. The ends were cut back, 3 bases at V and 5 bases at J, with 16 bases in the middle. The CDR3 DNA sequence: TGTGCCAGCAGCTTTGGAGACGTTAGGGGGACTGAAGCTTTCTTT. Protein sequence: CASSFGDVRGTEAFF.

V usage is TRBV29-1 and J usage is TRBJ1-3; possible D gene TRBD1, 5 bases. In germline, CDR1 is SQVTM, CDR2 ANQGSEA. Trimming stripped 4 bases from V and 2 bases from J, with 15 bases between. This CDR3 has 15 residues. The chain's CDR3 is CSVVFRATTGNTIYF. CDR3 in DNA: TGCAGCGTTGTATTCAGGGCAACAACTGGAAACACCATATATTTT.

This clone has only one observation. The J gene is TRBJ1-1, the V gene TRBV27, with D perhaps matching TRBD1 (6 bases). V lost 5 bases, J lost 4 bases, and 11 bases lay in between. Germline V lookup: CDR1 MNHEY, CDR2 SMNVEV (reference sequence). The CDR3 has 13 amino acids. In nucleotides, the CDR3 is TGTGCCAGCAGTGGCAACAGGGCCACTGAAGCTTTCTTT. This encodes CASSGNRATEAFF.

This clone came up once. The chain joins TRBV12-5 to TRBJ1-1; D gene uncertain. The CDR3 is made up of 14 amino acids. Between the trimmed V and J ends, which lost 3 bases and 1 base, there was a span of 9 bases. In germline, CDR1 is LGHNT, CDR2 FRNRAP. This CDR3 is CASGFTSTNTEAFF. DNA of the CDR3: TGTGCTAGTGGTTTCACTTCCACGAACACTGAAGCTTTCTTT. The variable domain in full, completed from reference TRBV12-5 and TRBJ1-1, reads DARVTQTPRHKVTEMGQEVTMRCQPILGHNTVFWYRQTMMQGLELLAYFRNRAPLDDSGMPKDRFSAEMPDATLATLKIQPSEPRDSAVYFCASGFTSTNTEAFFGQGTRLTVV.

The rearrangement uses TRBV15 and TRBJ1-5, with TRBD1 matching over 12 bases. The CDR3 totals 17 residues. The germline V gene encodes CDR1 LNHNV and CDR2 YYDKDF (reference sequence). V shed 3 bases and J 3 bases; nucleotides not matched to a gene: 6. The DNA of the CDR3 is TGTGCCACCAGCAGGAGCCGGGACAGGGGGCACAATCAGCCCCAGCATTTT. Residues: CATSRSRDRGHNQPQHF.

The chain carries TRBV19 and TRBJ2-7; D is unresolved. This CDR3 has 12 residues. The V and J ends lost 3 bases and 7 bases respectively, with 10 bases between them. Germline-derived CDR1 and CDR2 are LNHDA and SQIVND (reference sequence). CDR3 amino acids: CASSIGRLEQYF. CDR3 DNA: TGTGCCAGTAGTATCGGCAGGTTGGAGCAGTACTTC.

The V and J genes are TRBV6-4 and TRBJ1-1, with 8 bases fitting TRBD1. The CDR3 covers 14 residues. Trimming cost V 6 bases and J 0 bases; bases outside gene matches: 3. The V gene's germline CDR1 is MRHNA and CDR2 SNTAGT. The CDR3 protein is CASSLQGVNTEAFF. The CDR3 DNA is TGTGCCAGCAGCTTACAGGGGGTGAACACTGAAGCTTTCTTT.

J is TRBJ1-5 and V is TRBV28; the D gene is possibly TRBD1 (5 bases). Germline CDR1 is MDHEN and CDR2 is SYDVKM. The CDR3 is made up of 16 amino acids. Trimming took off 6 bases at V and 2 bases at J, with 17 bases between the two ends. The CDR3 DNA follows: TGTGCCAGCAGGCTTGGGAGGGGAAGGGGCAATCAGCCCCAGCATTTT. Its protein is CASRLGRGRGNQPQHF.

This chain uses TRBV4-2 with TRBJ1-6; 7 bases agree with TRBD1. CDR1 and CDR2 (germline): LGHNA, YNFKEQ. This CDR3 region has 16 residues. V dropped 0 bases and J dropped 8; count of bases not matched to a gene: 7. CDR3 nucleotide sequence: TGTGCCAGCAGCCAAGAGCAGGGGGAATTGGATTCACCCCTCCACTTT. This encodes CASSQEQGELDSPLHF.

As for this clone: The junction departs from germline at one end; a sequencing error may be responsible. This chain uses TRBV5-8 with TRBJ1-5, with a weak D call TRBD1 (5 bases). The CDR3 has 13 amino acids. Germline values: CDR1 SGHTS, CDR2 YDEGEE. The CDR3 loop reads CASSLAGGGNKYF. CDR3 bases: TGTGCCAGCAGCTTGGCCGGTGGGGGGAATAAGTATTTT. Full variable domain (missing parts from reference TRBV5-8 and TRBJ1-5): EAGVTQSPTHLIKTRGQQATLRCSPISGHTSVYWYQQALGLGLQFLLWYDEGEERNRGNFPPRFSGRQFPNYSSELNVNALELEDSALYLCASSLAGGGNKYFGDGTRLSIL.

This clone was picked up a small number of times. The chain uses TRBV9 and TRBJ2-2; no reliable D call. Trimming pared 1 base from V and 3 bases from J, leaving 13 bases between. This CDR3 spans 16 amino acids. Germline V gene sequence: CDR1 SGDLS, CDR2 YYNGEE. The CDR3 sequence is CASSVSARVDTGELFF. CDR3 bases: TGTGCCAGCAGCGTATCCGCTAGAGTCGACACCGGGGAGCTGTTTTTT.

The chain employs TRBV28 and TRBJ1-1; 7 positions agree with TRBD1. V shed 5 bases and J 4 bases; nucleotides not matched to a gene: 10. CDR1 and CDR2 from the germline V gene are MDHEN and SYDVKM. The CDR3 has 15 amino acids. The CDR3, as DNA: TGTGCCAGCAGTCATCCGAGGACAGGTCGCACTGAAGCTTTCTTT. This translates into CASSHPRTGRTEAFF.

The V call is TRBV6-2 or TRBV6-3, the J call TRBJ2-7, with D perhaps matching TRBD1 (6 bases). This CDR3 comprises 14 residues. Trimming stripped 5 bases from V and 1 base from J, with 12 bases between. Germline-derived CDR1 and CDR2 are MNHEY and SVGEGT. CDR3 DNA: TGTGCCAGCAGTAGAGGACAGCCGTCCTACGAGCAGTACTTC. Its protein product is CASSRGQPSYEQYF.

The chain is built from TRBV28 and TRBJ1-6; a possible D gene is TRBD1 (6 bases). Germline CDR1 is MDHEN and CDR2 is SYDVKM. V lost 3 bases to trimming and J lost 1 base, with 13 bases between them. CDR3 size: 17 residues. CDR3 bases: TGTGCCAGCAGTTTTGGTGGGGGCACATCCTATAATTCACCCCTCCACTTT. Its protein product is CASSFGGGTSYNSPLHF.

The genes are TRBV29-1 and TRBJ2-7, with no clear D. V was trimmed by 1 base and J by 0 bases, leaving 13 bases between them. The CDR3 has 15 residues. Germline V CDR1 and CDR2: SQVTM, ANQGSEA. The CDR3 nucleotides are TGCAGCGTTGAAGGGGCTACACTTAACTCCTACGAGCAGTACTTC. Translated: CSVEGATLNSYEQYF.